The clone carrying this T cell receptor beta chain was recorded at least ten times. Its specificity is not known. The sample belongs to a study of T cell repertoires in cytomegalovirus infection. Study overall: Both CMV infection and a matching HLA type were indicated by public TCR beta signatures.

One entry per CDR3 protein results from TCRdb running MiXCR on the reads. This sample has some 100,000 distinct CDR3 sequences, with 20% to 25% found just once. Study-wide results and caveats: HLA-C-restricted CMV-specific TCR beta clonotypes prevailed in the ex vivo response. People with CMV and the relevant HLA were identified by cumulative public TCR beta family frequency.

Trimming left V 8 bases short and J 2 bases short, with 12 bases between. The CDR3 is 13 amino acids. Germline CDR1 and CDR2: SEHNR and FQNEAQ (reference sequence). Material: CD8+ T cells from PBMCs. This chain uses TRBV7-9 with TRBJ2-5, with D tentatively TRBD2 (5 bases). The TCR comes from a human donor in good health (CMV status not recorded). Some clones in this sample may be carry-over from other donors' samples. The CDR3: CASLRPGQETQYF. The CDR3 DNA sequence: TGTGCCAGCCTCCGGCCGGGACAAGAGACCCAGTACTTC. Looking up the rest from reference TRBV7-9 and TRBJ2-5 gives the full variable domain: DTGVSQNPRHKITKRGQNVTFRCDPISEHNRLYWYRQTLGQGPEFLTYFQNEAQLEKSRLLSDRFSAERPKGSFSTLEIQRTEQGDSAMYLCASLRPGQETQYFGPGTRLLVL.